This T cell receptor (beta chain) was identified during a study of cytomegalovirus exposure and HLA in healthy donors. Findings of the study overall: The authors considered a cluster of highly shared sequence variants likely to be a sequencing artifact. In a later analysis, productive TCRs from donors in an Asian-associated ancestry cluster reportedly carried fewer N-insertions than the cohort mean. The study flagged some 170 TCR beta chains as cytomegalovirus-associated.

The PCR made use of 60 Vbeta and 13 Jbeta primers. Original processing notes: Unique TCR beta chains numbered 60 million to 100 million in a later analysis, with approximately 10 million shared. Measured with immunoSEQ multiplex PCR; TCRdb has only the in-frame clones, and not every one. V, J and clone size are those of that table, while D and trimming were read from the DNA. Among about 170,000 clones listed, roughly 79% were seen once. About this clone: The target antigen is unknown.

CDR1 and CDR2 from the germline V gene are MNHEY and SVGAGI. V was cut by 5 bases and J by 0 bases, with 11 bases left in between. This CDR3 region has 15 residues. The chain combines TRBV6-5 with TRBJ1-5, with a possible D match to TRBD1 (5 bases). The source material was PBMCs. The clonotype was recovered from a woman between 45 and 60 years old in good health and CMV-seropositive. This CDR3 is CASSATRDSNQPQHF. DNA for the CDR3: TGTGCCAGCAGTGCAACCAGGGATAGCAATCAGCCCCAGCATTTT.